The 27 T cell receptor beta chains presented below share a single source sample, sequenced in a study of blood T cell repertoires in COVID-19. TCRdb's table, derived via immunoSEQ multiplex PCR, lists solely in-frame clones and lacks some. The sample holds around 100,000 clones; more than 65% are singletons and the top ten take around 6.5%. Material for sequencing was peripheral blood. All receptors derive from a man in his sixties with acute or convalescent COVID-19.

J is TRBJ2-3 and V is TRBV7-9; D may be TRBD1 (6 bases). The germline V gene encodes CDR1 SEHNR and CDR2 FQNEAQ (reference sequence). The CDR3 consists of 14 residues. The ends were cut back, 6 bases at V and 1 base at J, with 11 bases in the middle. The CDR3 region has the DNA TGTGCCAGCAGTCGCAGGGGAGGCACAGATACGCAGTATTTT. Amino acids: CASSRRGGTDTQYF.

The CDR3 sequence: CASSETGGEQYF. The CDR3 nucleotides are TGCGCCAGCAGTGAAACAGGGGGCGAGCAGTACTTC. V and J are TRBV10-1 and TRBJ2-7; 8 bases match TRBD1. J lost 6 bases, V lost 3 bases, and 1 base had no gene match. Germline V gives CDR1 WNHNN, CDR2 SYGVQD (reference sequence). The CDR3 has 12 amino acids.

The rearrangement uses TRBV6-5 and TRBJ2-5, with a tentative D call TRBD1 (5 bases). Germline CDR1 is MNHEY and CDR2 is SVGAGI. The V gene lost 6 bases and the J gene lost 1 base, with 12 bases spanning the gap. The CDR3 is made up of 14 amino acids. CDR3 nucleotide sequence: TGTGCCAGCAGCGACAGTGGGGTCCAAGAGACCCAGTACTTC. Translating gives CASSDSGVQETQYF.

The chain carries TRBV30 and TRBJ2-1; a possible D gene is TRBD2 (6 bases). The ends were cut back, 3 bases at V and 3 bases at J, with 15 bases in the middle. The CDR3 length is 15 residues. CDR1 and CDR2 from the germline V gene are GTSNPN and SVGIG (reference sequence). Here the CDR3 DNA reads TGTGCCTGGAGGATAACTAGCCCACACTACAATGAGCAGTTCTTC. The encoded protein is CAWRITSPHYNEQFF.

The chain carries TRBV10-1 and TRBJ2-1, with D possibly TRBD2 on 7 matching bases. Trimming removed 2 bases at V and 1 base at J, with 9 bases between. The CDR3 length is 15 residues. Per the germline V gene, CDR1 is WNHNN and CDR2 is SYGVQD (reference sequence). The CDR3 is CASSEAGASYNEQFF. The CDR3 bases are TGCGCCAGCAGTGAGGCGGGGGCGTCCTACAATGAGCAGTTCTTC.

This chain connects TRBV30 to TRBJ2-7; TRBD2 aligns across 10 bases. The germline V gene has CDR1 GTSNPN and CDR2 SVGIG (reference sequence). The CDR3 is 14 residues long. Losses at the gene ends were 5 bases for V and 0 bases for J; bases not matched to a gene: 4. The CDR3 DNA reads TGTGCCTGGGATAGCGGGGGGCACTCCTACGAGCAGTACTTC. This gives the protein CAWDSGGHSYEQYF.

The chain links TRBV11-2 to TRBJ1-2; the D gene is possibly TRBD1 (5 bases). Trimming cost V 0 bases and J 7 bases, with 12 bases left between them. This CDR3 has 14 amino acids. Germline V gene data show CDR1 as SGHAT and CDR2 as FQNNGV. As DNA, the CDR3 is TGTGCCAGCAGCTTAGACCAGGGTAGGGGTGGCTACACCTTC. Its translation is CASSLDQGRGGYTF.

The V and J genes are TRBV30 and TRBJ1-2, with D maybe TRBD1 (5 bases). V was pared by 7 bases and J by 5 bases, with 14 bases between. CDR1 is GTSNPN and CDR2 is SVGIG in the germline V gene (reference sequence). The CDR3 has 12 residues. This chain's CDR3 is CALGGGRYGYTF. CDR3 coding DNA: TGTGCCTTGGGTGGGGGGAGATATGGCTACACCTTC.

The genes are TRBV3-1 (or the pseudogene TRBV3-2) and TRBJ1-2, with D perhaps TRBD1 (5 bases). V lost 4 bases and J 5 bases, leaving 11 bases between the germline ends. Germline V lookup: CDR1 LGHDT, CDR2 YNNKEL (reference sequence). The CDR3 totals 13 residues. CDR3 protein: CASSPDRQYGYTF. The CDR3, as DNA: TGTGCCAGCAGCCCCGACAGACAATATGGCTACACCTTC.

The chain combines TRBV6-5 with TRBJ1-2, with D possibly matching TRBD1 (6 bases). The V end was cut by 5 bases, the J end by 4 bases, with 17 bases between. The length of the CDR3 is 15 residues. CDR1 is MNHEY, CDR2 SVGAGI, per germline. CDR3 bases: TGTGCCAGCAGTCGAAATCGGGGGGCGGCCTATGGCTACACCTTC. Residues: CASSRNRGAAYGYTF.

Here the CDR3 DNA reads TGTGCCAGCAGCTCTACAGGGAAAAAGACCCAGTACTTC. It encodes CASSSTGKKTQYF. This rearrangement joins TRBV7-9 to TRBJ2-5, with D maybe TRBD1 (6 bases). Trimming removed 4 bases at V and 6 bases at J, with 12 bases between. CDR3 length: 13 amino acids. Germline V CDR1 and CDR2: SEHNR, FQNEAQ (reference sequence). The full variable domain, with the rest looked up from reference TRBV7-9 and TRBJ2-5, is DTGVSQNPRHKITKRGQNVTFRCDPISEHNRLYWYRQTLGQGPEFLTYFQNEAQLEKSRLLSDRFSAERPKGSFSTLEIQRTEQGDSAMYLCASSSTGKKTQYFGPGTRLLVL.

The chain joins TRBV6-2 or TRBV6-3 to TRBJ1-2; tentatively, D is TRBD1 (6 bases). Germline CDR1 MNHEY, CDR2 SVGEGT. The ends were cut back, 2 bases at V and 2 bases at J, with 6 bases in the middle. This CDR3 is built from 13 residues. The CDR3 nucleotides read TGTGCCAGCAGTTACGACAGGAACTATGGCTACACCTTC. It yields the protein CASSYDRNYGYTF.

The rearrangement links TRBV3-1 (or the pseudogene TRBV3-2) to TRBJ1-1; D not resolved. This CDR3 contains 12 residues. V was clipped by 6 bases and J by 1 base, with 6 bases between them. The germline CDR1 and CDR2 sequences are LGHDT and YNNKEL (reference sequence). CDR3 DNA sequence: TGTGCCAGCAGGAGAGGGAACACTGAAGCTTTCTTT. Protein product: CASRRGNTEAFF.

This rearrangement joins TRBV5-1 to TRBJ2-5; D possibly corresponds to TRBD1 (6 bases). Germline V gene lookup returns CDR1 SGHRS and CDR2 YFSETQ. This CDR3 has 15 amino acids. The V gene lost 4 bases and the J gene lost 2 bases, with 15 bases spanning the gap. CDR3 in DNA: TGCGCCAGCAGCCCGACGCGAGGACAGCAAGAGACCCAGTACTTC. Amino acid sequence: CASSPTRGQQETQYF.

The chain is built from TRBV7-6 and TRBJ2-1; D ambiguous. Germline V lookup: CDR1 SGHVS, CDR2 FNYEAQ. The V end lost 6 bases, the J end lost 5 bases, and 5 bases lay between the germline ends. The CDR3 totals 11 residues. The CDR3 loop is CASRSDNEQFF. Written as DNA, the CDR3 is TGTGCCAGCAGATCAGACAATGAGCAGTTCTTC. Based on the CDR3 plus reference TRBV7-6 and TRBJ2-1, the full variable domain is GAGVSQSPRYKVTKRGQDVALRCDPISGHVSLYWYRQALGQGPEFLTYFNYEAQQDKSGLPNDRFSAERPEGSISTLTIQRTEQRDSAMYRCASRSDNEQFFGPGTRLTVL.

V and J are TRBV30 and TRBJ1-3; 8 bases map to TRBD1. Germline trimming cut 2 bases from V and 0 bases from J; bases unmatched to any gene: 15. Germline V gene sequence: CDR1 GTSNPN, CDR2 SVGIG (reference sequence). The CDR3 consists of 19 residues. The CDR3 region is CAWSKLTGDFESSGNTIYF. CDR3 DNA: TGTGCCTGGAGTAAGCTGACAGGGGATTTTGAGAGCTCTGGAAACACCATATATTTT.

The rearrangement uses TRBV5-1 and TRBJ1-1; a possible D gene is TRBD1 (5 bases). Between the trimmed V and J ends, which lost 2 bases and 3 bases, there was a span of 8 bases. Germline V gives CDR1 SGHRS, CDR2 YFSETQ. This CDR3 spans 13 amino acids. The CDR3 region has the DNA TGCGCCAGCAGCTTCGGAGGGGACACTGAAGCTTTCTTT. Translation: CASSFGGDTEAFF.

This chain connects TRBV3-1 (or the pseudogene TRBV3-2) to TRBJ2-3; D may be TRBD1 (5 bases). Germline-derived CDR1 and CDR2 are LGHDT and YNNKEL (reference sequence). Trimming removed 5 bases at V and 3 bases at J, with 9 bases between. The CDR3 loop spans 13 amino acids. The CDR3 DNA reads as TGTGCCAGCAGCACCCGACAGACAGATACGCAGTATTTT. Translating gives CASSTRQTDTQYF.

V and J are TRBV6-6 and TRBJ1-3, with D possibly TRBD1 on 6 matching bases. Trimming took off 5 bases at V and 2 bases at J, with 10 bases between the two ends. The CDR3 is made up of 14 amino acids. Germline loops: CDR1 MNHNY, CDR2 SVGAGI (reference sequence). CDR3 amino acids: CASSQQGTGNTIYF. The CDR3, as DNA: TGTGCCAGCAGTCAACAGGGAACTGGAAACACCATATATTTT.

J is TRBJ1-2 and V is TRBV29-1, with 8 nucleotides matching TRBD1. The ends lost 4 bases at V and 8 bases at J; junction bases unmatched: 3. The CDR3 loop spans 11 amino acids. From germline, CDR1 is SQVTM and CDR2 ANQGSEA. The CDR3 region is CSVGGTGGYTF. The DNA for the CDR3 is TGCAGCGTTGGAGGGACAGGCGGCTACACCTTC.

The chain is built from TRBV7-2 and TRBJ2-1; 9 nucleotides line up with TRBD2. CDR1 and CDR2 (germline): SGHTA, FQGNSA. The CDR3 has 16 residues. V lost 1 base and J lost 6; bases outside the gene matches: 7. The CDR3 sequence is CASSLVGLAGSNEQFF. In DNA form, the CDR3 reads TGTGCCAGCAGCTTAGTTGGGCTAGCGGGGAGCAATGAGCAGTTCTTC.

The genes are TRBV30 and TRBJ1-1; D possibly corresponds to TRBD1 (5 bases). V was pared by 5 bases and J by 0 bases, with 16 bases between. The CDR3 sequence is 15 residues long. The germline gives CDR1 GTSNPN, CDR2 SVGIG (reference sequence). The CDR3: CAWRLGGGMNTEAFF. The CDR3 DNA follows: TGTGCCTGGCGCCTTGGGGGGGGAATGAACACTGAAGCTTTCTTT.

V is TRBV9 and J is TRBJ1-2; 10 nucleotides agree with TRBD1. The germline gives CDR1 SGDLS, CDR2 YYNGEE. The CDR3 runs to 16 residues. V lost 4 bases and J lost 8; bases outside the gene matches: 14. Here the CDR3 reads CASSLTEVGQGRGYTF. DNA for the CDR3: TGTGCCAGCAGCTTAACGGAGGTGGGACAGGGGCGCGGCTACACCTTC. Full variable domain (outside the CDR3, taken from reference TRBV9 and TRBJ1-2): DSGVTQTPKHLITATGQRVTLRCSPRSGDLSVYWYQQSLDQGLQFLIQYYNGEERAKGNILERFSAQQFPDLHSELNLSSLELGDSALYFCASSLTEVGQGRGYTFGSGTRLTVV.

This clone appeared a few times. The V and J genes are TRBV24-1 and TRBJ2-3; 12 bases align to TRBD1. CDR1 is KGHDR, CDR2 SFDVKD, per germline. This CDR3 is built from 18 residues. V gave up 4 bases and J gave up 6 bases; unmatched junction bases: 13. CDR3 bases: TGTGCCACCAGTGACCCTGGGACAGGGGGCGCAGGAAGGGATACGCAGTATTTT. The encoded protein is CATSDPGTGGAGRDTQYF.

The V gene is TRBV6-6, the J gene TRBJ1-1; the D gene is possibly TRBD1 (6 bases). The CDR3 spans 15 residues. V dropped 6 bases and J dropped 3 bases, with 17 bases sitting between them. Germline CDR1 MNHNY, CDR2 SVGAGI (reference sequence). CDR3 sequence reads: CASRTDRPPYTEAFF. For the CDR3, the DNA is TGTGCCAGCAGAACCGACAGGCCCCCGTACACTGAAGCTTTCTTT.

This chain uses TRBV7-2 with TRBJ1-2; 8 bases match TRBD1. Germline V gene sequence: CDR1 SGHTA, CDR2 FQGNSA. J gave up 3 bases and V 5 bases, and 11 bases lay outside the gene matches. The CDR3 consists of 16 residues. In nucleotides, the CDR3 is TGTGCCAGCAGCCAGGGAGGGCAGGGGGCGTACTATGGCTACACCTTC. Its protein product is CASSQGGQGAYYGYTF.

The chain couples TRBV19 to TRBJ1-2, with D uncertain. The germline V gene encodes CDR1 LNHDA and CDR2 SQIVND (reference sequence). The CDR3 has 13 amino acids. The ends were cut back, 3 bases at V and 3 bases at J, with 8 bases in the middle. The CDR3 coding sequence is TGTGCCAGTAGTATCTCCGGGGACTATGGCTACACCTTC. Its translation is CASSISGDYGYTF.